The clone carrying this T cell receptor beta chain was detected ten times or more. From the RT-PCR reads, TCRdb called clonotypes with MiXCR, one entry per CDR3 protein. The sample has hundreds of thousands of distinct CDR3 sequences, 12% to 15% seen once. This CDR3 region has 13 residues. J lost 3 bases, V lost 6 bases, and 4 bases had no gene match. CDR1 and CDR2 from the germline V gene are ENHRY and SYGVKD. The origin of this receptor is a female donor in good health, serving as a healthy control. Material: memory CD4+ T cells from blood. The V call is TRBV10-3, the J call TRBJ1-1; TRBD1 agrees at 7 bases. The CDR3 DNA is TGTGCCATCAGCCTGACAGGGTACACTGAAGCTTTCTTT. Its protein product is CAISLTGYTEAFF.